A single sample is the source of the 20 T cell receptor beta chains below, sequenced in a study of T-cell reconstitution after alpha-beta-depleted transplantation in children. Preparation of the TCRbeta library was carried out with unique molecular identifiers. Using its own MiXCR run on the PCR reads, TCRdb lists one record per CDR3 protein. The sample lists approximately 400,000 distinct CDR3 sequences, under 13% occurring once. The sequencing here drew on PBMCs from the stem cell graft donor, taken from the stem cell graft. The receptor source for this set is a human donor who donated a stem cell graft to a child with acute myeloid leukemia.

The CDR3 loop reads CASSLAGGTRETQYF. DNA of the CDR3: TGTGCCAGCAGCTTGGCCGGGGGGACAAGAGAGACCCAGTACTTC. The V gene is TRBV5-4, the J gene TRBJ2-5, with D possibly TRBD2 on 7 matching bases. Germline V gene lookup returns CDR1 SGHNT and CDR2 YYREEE (reference sequence). The CDR3 has 15 residues. The V end was cut by 0 bases, the J end by 4 bases, with 13 bases between.

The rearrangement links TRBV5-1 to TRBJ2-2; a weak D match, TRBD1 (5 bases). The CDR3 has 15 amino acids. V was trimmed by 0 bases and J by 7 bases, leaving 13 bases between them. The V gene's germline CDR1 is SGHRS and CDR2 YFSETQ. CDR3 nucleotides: TGCGCCAGCAGCTTGGCCCAGGGCCCCCACGGGGAGCTGTTTTTT. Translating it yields CASSLAQGPHGELFF.

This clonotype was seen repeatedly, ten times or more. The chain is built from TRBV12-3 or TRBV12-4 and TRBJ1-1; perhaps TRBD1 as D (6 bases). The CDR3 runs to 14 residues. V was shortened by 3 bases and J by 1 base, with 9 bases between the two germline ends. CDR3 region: CASSFTGPNTEAFF. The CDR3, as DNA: TGTGCCAGCAGTTTCACAGGGCCGAACACTGAAGCTTTCTTT.

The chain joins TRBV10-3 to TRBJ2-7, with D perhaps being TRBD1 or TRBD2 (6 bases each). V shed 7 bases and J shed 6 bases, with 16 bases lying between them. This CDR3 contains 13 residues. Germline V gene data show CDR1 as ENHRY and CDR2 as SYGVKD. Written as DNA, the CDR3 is TGTGCCATCATGGGGGGCGCGGACGGCGAGCAGTACTTC. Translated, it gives CAIMGGADGEQYF.

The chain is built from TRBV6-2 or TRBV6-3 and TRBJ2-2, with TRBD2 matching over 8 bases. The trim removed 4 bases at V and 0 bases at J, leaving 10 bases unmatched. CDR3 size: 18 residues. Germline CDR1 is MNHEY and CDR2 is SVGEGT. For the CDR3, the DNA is TGTGCCAGCAGTTCTTCCGGGACTAGGGGCCCGAACACCGGGGAGCTGTTTTTT. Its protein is CASSSSGTRGPNTGELFF.

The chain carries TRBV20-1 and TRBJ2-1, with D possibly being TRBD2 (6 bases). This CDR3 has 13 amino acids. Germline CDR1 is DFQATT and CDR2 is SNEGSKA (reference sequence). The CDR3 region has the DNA TGCGGCTCACTCGGGAGCTCCTACAATGAGCAGTTCTTC. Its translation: CGSLGSSYNEQFF.

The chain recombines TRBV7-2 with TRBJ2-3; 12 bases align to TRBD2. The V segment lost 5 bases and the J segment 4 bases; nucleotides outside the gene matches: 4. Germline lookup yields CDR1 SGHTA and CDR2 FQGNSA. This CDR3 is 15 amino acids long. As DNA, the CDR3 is TGTGCCAGCAGCCTAGGACTAGCGGGGTCAGATACGCAGTATTTT. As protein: CASSLGLAGSDTQYF.

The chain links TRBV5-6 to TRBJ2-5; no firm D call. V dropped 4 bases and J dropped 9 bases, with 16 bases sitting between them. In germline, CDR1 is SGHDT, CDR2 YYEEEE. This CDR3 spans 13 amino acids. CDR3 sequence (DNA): TGTGCCAGCAGCCAAGACACAACGGAGCCCCAGTACTTC. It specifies CASSQDTTEPQYF.

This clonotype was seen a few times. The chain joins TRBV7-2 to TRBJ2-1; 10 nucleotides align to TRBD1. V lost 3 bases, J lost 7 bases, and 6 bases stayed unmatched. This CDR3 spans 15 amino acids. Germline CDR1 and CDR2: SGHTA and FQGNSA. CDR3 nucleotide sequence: TGTGCCAGCAGCTTTATGGGACAGGGGCGAAATGAGCAGTTCTTC. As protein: CASSFMGQGRNEQFF.

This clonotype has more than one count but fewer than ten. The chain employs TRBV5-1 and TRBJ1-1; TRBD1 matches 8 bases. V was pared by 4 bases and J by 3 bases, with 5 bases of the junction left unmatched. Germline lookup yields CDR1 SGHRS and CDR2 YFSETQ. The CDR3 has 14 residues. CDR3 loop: CASSRTGLDTEAFF. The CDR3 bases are TGCGCCAGCAGCAGGACAGGGTTGGACACTGAAGCTTTCTTT.

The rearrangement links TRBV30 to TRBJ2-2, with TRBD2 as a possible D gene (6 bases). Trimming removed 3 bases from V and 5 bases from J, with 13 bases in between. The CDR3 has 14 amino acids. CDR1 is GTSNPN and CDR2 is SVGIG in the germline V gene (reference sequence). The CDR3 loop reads CAWSVGGGTGELFF. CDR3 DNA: TGTGCCTGGAGCGTGGGGGGAGGTACCGGGGAGCTGTTTTTT.

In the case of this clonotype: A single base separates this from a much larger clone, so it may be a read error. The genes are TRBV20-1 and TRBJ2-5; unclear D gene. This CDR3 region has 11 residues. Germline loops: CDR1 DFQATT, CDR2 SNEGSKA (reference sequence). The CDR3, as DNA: TGCAGTGCTAGAGGCCGAGAGCCCCAGTACTTC. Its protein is CSARGREPQYF.

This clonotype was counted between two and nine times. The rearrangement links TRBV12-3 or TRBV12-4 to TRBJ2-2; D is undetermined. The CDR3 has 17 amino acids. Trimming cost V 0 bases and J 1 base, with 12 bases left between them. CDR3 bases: TGTGCCAGCAGTTTAGCTTTAAGCGCACGGAACACCGGGGAGCTGTTTTTT. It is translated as CASSLALSARNTGELFF.

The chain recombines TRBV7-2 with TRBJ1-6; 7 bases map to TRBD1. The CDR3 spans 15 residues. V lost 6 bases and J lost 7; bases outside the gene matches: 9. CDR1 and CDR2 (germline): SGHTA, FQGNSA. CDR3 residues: CASRLRDSTNSPLHF. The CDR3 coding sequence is TGTGCCAGCAGACTTCGGGACAGCACAAATTCACCCCTCCACTTT.

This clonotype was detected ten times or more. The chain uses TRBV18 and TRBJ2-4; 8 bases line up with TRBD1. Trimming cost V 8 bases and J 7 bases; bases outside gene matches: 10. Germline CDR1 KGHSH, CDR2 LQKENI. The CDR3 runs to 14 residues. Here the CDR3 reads CASTQDRVGNIQYF. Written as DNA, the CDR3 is TGTGCCAGCACCCAGGACAGGGTAGGGAACATTCAGTACTTC.

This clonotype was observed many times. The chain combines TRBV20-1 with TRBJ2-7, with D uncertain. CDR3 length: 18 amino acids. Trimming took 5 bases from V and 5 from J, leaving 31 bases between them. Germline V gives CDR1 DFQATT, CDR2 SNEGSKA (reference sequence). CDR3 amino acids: CSACLIGTPVPACDEQYF. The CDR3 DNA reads TGCAGTGCTTGCCTTATTGGCACCCCCGTACCTGCTTGCGACGAGCAGTACTTC.

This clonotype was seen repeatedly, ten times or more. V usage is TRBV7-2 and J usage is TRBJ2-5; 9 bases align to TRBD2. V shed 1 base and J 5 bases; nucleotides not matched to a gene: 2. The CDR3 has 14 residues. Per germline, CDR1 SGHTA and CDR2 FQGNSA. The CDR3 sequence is CASSLGAGGETQYF. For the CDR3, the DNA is TGTGCCAGCAGCTTAGGGGCGGGGGGGGAGACCCAGTACTTC.

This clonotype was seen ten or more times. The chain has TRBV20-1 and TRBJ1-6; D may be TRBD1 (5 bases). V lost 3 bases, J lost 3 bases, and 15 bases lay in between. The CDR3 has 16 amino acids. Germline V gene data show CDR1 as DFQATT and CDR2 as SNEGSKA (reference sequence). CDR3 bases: TGCAGTGCTAGGCCCCGGGGCGCGATCTATAATTCACCCCTCCACTTT. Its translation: CSARPRGAIYNSPLHF.

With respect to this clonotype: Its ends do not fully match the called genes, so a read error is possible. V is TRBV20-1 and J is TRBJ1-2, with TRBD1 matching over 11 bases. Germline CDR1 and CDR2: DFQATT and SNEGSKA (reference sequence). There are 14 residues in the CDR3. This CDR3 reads CSANYGQGAYGNTF. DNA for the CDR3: TGCAGTGCTAACTACGGACAGGGGGCTTATGGCAACACCTTC.

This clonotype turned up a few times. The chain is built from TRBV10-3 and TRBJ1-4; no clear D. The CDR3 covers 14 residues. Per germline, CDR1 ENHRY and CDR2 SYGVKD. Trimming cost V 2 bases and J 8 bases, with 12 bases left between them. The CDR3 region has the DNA TGTGCCATCAGTGAGGGACCTGGTACCGAAAAACTGTTTTTT. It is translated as CAISEGPGTEKLFF.